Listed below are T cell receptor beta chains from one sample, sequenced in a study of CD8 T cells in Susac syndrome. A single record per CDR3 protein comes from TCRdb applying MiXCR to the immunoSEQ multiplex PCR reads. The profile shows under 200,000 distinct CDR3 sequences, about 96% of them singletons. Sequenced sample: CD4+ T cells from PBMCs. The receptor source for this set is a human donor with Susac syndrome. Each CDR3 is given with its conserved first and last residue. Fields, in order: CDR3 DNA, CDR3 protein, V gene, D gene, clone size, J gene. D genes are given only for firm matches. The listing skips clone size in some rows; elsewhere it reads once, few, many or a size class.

CDR3 DNA: TGTGCCAGCAGTGAAGGTGGCTGGGCAGGGGGCCGCTATGGCTACACCTTC
CDR3 protein: CASSEGGWAGGRYGYTF
V gene: TRBV6-1
D gene: TRBD1
clone size: .
J gene: TRBJ1-2

CDR3 DNA: TGTGCCAGCAGTTCCTATAGCGGGACCGGCGTCAATGAGCAGTTCTTC
CDR3 protein: CASSSYSGTGVNEQFF
V gene: TRBV6-2/TRBV6-3
D gene: TRBD2
clone size: .
J gene: TRBJ2-1

CDR3 DNA: TGCAGCGTCCAGGGTGGGGCCCTGAACACTGAAGCTTTCTTT
CDR3 protein: CSVQGGALNTEAFF
V gene: TRBV29-1
D gene: .
clone size: .
J gene: TRBJ1-1

CDR3 DNA: TGTGCCAGTAGTATTCCGGGACAGGGATCCTACGAGCAGTACTTC
CDR3 protein: CASSIPGQGSYEQYF
V gene: TRBV19
D gene: TRBD1
clone size: .
J gene: TRBJ2-7

CDR3 DNA: TGTGCCAGCAGCCCCCGGGTGGACACTGAAGCTTTCTTT
CDR3 protein: CASSPRVDTEAFF
V gene: TRBV27
D gene: .
clone size: .
J gene: TRBJ1-1

CDR3 DNA: TGCAGTGCTAGCAAACGGAACTATGGCTACACCTTC
CDR3 protein: CSASKRNYGYTF
V gene: TRBV20-1
D gene: .
clone size: .
J gene: TRBJ1-2

CDR3 DNA: TGCAGCGCTGACAGGGGAGGGGACTACACCTTC
CDR3 protein: CSADRGGDYTF
V gene: TRBV29-1
D gene: TRBD1
clone size: .
J gene: TRBJ1-2

CDR3 DNA: TGTGCCTGGAGTGCTGATACTAACTATGGCTACACCTTC
CDR3 protein: CAWSADTNYGYTF
V gene: TRBV30
D gene: .
clone size: .
J gene: TRBJ1-2

CDR3 DNA: TGTGCCAGCAGTACAGCGAAACGACCCAACTATGGCTACACCTTC
CDR3 protein: CASSTAKRPNYGYTF
V gene: TRBV6-5
D gene: .
clone size: once
J gene: TRBJ1-2

CDR3 DNA: TGTGCCAGCTCACCACCGGTGGGGGCCGGGGGCAGCTCCTACAATGAGCAGTTCTTC
CDR3 protein: CASSPPVGAGGSSYNEQFF
V gene: TRBV18
D gene: .
clone size: .
J gene: TRBJ2-1

CDR3 DNA: TGTGCCAGCAACGGCGGCAGGGCTGAGACCCAGTACTTC
CDR3 protein: CASNGGRAETQYF
V gene: TRBV2
D gene: .
clone size: .
J gene: TRBJ2-5

CDR3 DNA: TGTGCCAGCAGTGCGAGACAGGGTTCGCATCAGCCCCAGCATTTT
CDR3 protein: CASSARQGSHQPQHF
V gene: TRBV27
D gene: TRBD1
clone size: .
J gene: TRBJ1-5

CDR3 DNA: TGCAGTGCTCCTTACCGGGACAGGGGGGCTGAAGCTTTCTTT
CDR3 protein: CSAPYRDRGAEAFF
V gene: TRBV20-1
D gene: TRBD1
clone size: .
J gene: TRBJ1-1

CDR3 DNA: TGCAGCGTTCTACTCTGGACTAGCGGGATCAAGAACACCGGGGAGCTGTTTTTT
CDR3 protein: CSVLLWTSGIKNTGELFF
V gene: TRBV29-1
D gene: TRBD2
clone size: .
J gene: TRBJ2-2

CDR3 DNA: TGTGCCAGCAGCGTCCGGGGGGCCCTACAAGAGACCCAGTACTTC
CDR3 protein: CASSVRGALQETQYF
V gene: TRBV9
D gene: .
clone size: .
J gene: TRBJ2-5

CDR3 DNA: TGTGCCGGCTCGGGACAGGGGGAACCCGGGGAGCTGTTTTTT
CDR3 protein: CAGSGQGEPGELFF
V gene: TRBV2
D gene: TRBD1
clone size: .
J gene: TRBJ2-2

CDR3 DNA: TGTGCCAGCAGCGAAACAGGTATCAGCACCGGGGAGCTGTTTTTT
CDR3 protein: CASSETGISTGELFF
V gene: TRBV9
D gene: .
clone size: once
J gene: TRBJ2-2

CDR3 DNA: TGTGCCAGCAGTCCCTGGACAGGCCTGAACACTGAAGCTTTCTTT
CDR3 protein: CASSPWTGLNTEAFF
V gene: TRBV6-5
D gene: TRBD1
clone size: .
J gene: TRBJ1-1

CDR3 DNA: TGCAGCGTCTGGGGTAGCGGGGACACAGATACGCAGTATTTT
CDR3 protein: CSVWGSGDTDTQYF
V gene: TRBV29-1
D gene: TRBD2
clone size: .
J gene: TRBJ2-3

CDR3 DNA: TGTGCCAGCAGCTTATATTCGAATGAGCAGTTCTTC
CDR3 protein: CASSLYSNEQFF
V gene: TRBV7-9
D gene: .
clone size: .
J gene: TRBJ2-1

CDR3 DNA: TGCAGTGCTAGACCAGGGATCGCCTATGGCTACACCTTC
CDR3 protein: CSARPGIAYGYTF
V gene: TRBV20-1
D gene: .
clone size: .
J gene: TRBJ1-2

CDR3 DNA: TGTGCCAGCAGCTTTGGAGCGGGGGGTCCAGCCGGGGAGCTGTTTTTT
CDR3 protein: CASSFGAGGPAGELFF
V gene: TRBV13
D gene: TRBD2
clone size: .
J gene: TRBJ2-2

CDR3 DNA: TGTGCCACCAGCAGAGACCCAGATCAGCCCCAGCATTTT
CDR3 protein: CATSRDPDQPQHF
V gene: TRBV15
D gene: .
clone size: .
J gene: TRBJ1-5

CDR3 DNA: TGTGCCAGCAGCCAACATACAGGACCTTCCTACGAGCAGTACTTC
CDR3 protein: CASSQHTGPSYEQYF
V gene: TRBV14
D gene: .
clone size: .
J gene: TRBJ2-7

CDR3 DNA: TGTGCCACCAGCAGCGAATACGAAAAACTGTTTTTT
CDR3 protein: CATSSEYEKLFF
V gene: TRBV15
D gene: .
clone size: .
J gene: TRBJ1-4

CDR3 DNA: TGTGCCACCAGCAGAGATCTAGTGGACTATGGCTACACCTTC
CDR3 protein: CATSRDLVDYGYTF
V gene: TRBV15
D gene: .
clone size: .
J gene: TRBJ1-2

CDR3 DNA: TGTGCCATCAAGGAGGGGTTGTCCTCGGAAAAACTGTTTTTT
CDR3 protein: CAIKEGLSSEKLFF
V gene: TRBV10-3
D gene: .
clone size: .
J gene: TRBJ1-4

CDR3 DNA: TGCGCCAGCAGCCAAGACCAGGGATATGGCTACACCTTC
CDR3 protein: CASSQDQGYGYTF
V gene: TRBV4-1
D gene: .
clone size: .
J gene: TRBJ1-2

CDR3 DNA: TGTGCCAGTAATTATGAACAGTACAATCAGCCCCAGCATTTT
CDR3 protein: CASNYEQYNQPQHF
V gene: TRBV19
D gene: .
clone size: .
J gene: TRBJ1-5

CDR3 DNA: TGCAGTGCTAGAGATCCCGGGAGGTCTGGAAACACCATATATTTT
CDR3 protein: CSARDPGRSGNTIYF
V gene: TRBV20-1
D gene: .
clone size: .
J gene: TRBJ1-3

CDR3 DNA: TGCAGCGTTGATGGCAGGGCGAACACTGAAGCTTTCTTT
CDR3 protein: CSVDGRANTEAFF
V gene: TRBV29-1
D gene: .
clone size: .
J gene: TRBJ1-1

CDR3 DNA: TGCGCCAGCAGCCAAGATCCGGGACAGGTCACCGGGGAGCTGTTTTTT
CDR3 protein: CASSQDPGQVTGELFF
V gene: TRBV4-3
D gene: TRBD1
clone size: .
J gene: TRBJ2-2

CDR3 DNA: TGCAGTGCTAGAGTGACAGGGGGCTATGGCTACACCTTC
CDR3 protein: CSARVTGGYGYTF
V gene: TRBV20-1
D gene: TRBD1
clone size: .
J gene: TRBJ1-2

CDR3 DNA: TGCAGTGCTACGGAGAACACTGAAGCTTTCTTT
CDR3 protein: CSATENTEAFF
V gene: TRBV20-1
D gene: .
clone size: .
J gene: TRBJ1-1

CDR3 DNA: TGCAGTGCTAGTGATATGAGCGGGAGGGCCTCCTACAATGAGCAGTTCTTC
CDR3 protein: CSASDMSGRASYNEQFF
V gene: TRBV20-1
D gene: TRBD2
clone size: once
J gene: TRBJ2-1

CDR3 DNA: TGCAGTGCCGATGGACAGGGAGGTGGCTACACCTTC
CDR3 protein: CSADGQGGGYTF
V gene: TRBV20-1
D gene: TRBD1
clone size: .
J gene: TRBJ1-2

CDR3 DNA: TGTGCCACGGAGACAGGGACCTACGAGCAGTACTTC
CDR3 protein: CATETGTYEQYF
V gene: TRBV28
D gene: TRBD1
clone size: .
J gene: TRBJ2-7

CDR3 DNA: TGTGCCACCAGCAACACGCCAGGCTCGGGGGCCGGTAATTCACCCCTCCACTTT
CDR3 protein: CATSNTPGSGAGNSPLHF
V gene: TRBV15
D gene: .
clone size: .
J gene: TRBJ1-6

CDR3 DNA: TGTGCCACCAGTGGAGGGCAAGAGACCCAGTACTTC
CDR3 protein: CATSGGQETQYF
V gene: TRBV6-5
D gene: .
clone size: once
J gene: TRBJ2-5

CDR3 DNA: TGCGCCAGCAGCCCGGGGGGCTGGATGAACACTGAAGCTTTCTTT
CDR3 protein: CASSPGGWMNTEAFF
V gene: TRBV5-1
D gene: .
clone size: .
J gene: TRBJ1-1

CDR3 DNA: TGCGCCAGCAGGTGGGAATCGACAGGGGGAGAGACCCAGTACTTC
CDR3 protein: CASRWESTGGETQYF
V gene: TRBV5-1
D gene: TRBD1
clone size: .
J gene: TRBJ2-5

CDR3 DNA: TGCAGCGGCCGGGACGGACAGATGAACACTGAAGCTTTCTTT
CDR3 protein: CSGRDGQMNTEAFF
V gene: TRBV29-1
D gene: .
clone size: .
J gene: TRBJ1-1

CDR3 DNA: TGTGCCAGCGCCCAGGATAGGTACAACTACAATGAGCAGTTCTTC
CDR3 protein: CASAQDRYNYNEQFF
V gene: TRBV18
D gene: .
clone size: .
J gene: TRBJ2-1

CDR3 DNA: TGTGCCAGCCCCGGAAGCGGGAGATGGGATGAGCAGTTCTTC
CDR3 protein: CASPGSGRWDEQFF
V gene: TRBV2
D gene: TRBD2
clone size: .
J gene: TRBJ2-1

CDR3 DNA: TGCGCCAGCAGCTTTTACTCCCGGGGTCCTGGCTACACCTTC
CDR3 protein: CASSFYSRGPGYTF
V gene: TRBV5-1
D gene: .
clone size: once
J gene: TRBJ1-2

CDR3 DNA: TGCACCCCTGGGGGCGGATTGTCCCTCGAGCAGTACTTC
CDR3 protein: CTPGGGLSLEQYF
V gene: TRBV20-1
D gene: .
clone size: .
J gene: TRBJ2-7

CDR3 DNA: TGCAGTGCTAGAGGGACTAGCGGGGGGGCCACAGATACGCAGTATTTT
CDR3 protein: CSARGTSGGATDTQYF
V gene: TRBV20-1
D gene: TRBD2
clone size: .
J gene: TRBJ2-3

CDR3 DNA: TGCGCCAGCAGCGTCACATCCGGGGGGACTGAAGCTTTCTTT
CDR3 protein: CASSVTSGGTEAFF
V gene: TRBV5-1
D gene: .
clone size: .
J gene: TRBJ1-1

CDR3 DNA: TGTGCCAGCAGCCCCGTTAAGGGCCGGGAGACTGAAGCTTTCTTT
CDR3 protein: CASSPVKGRETEAFF
V gene: TRBV7-9
D gene: .
clone size: .
J gene: TRBJ1-1

CDR3 DNA: TGTGCCAGCAGTGACTATCCCGGGACAGGGAGAGGCTACACCTTC
CDR3 protein: CASSDYPGTGRGYTF
V gene: TRBV25-1
D gene: TRBD1
clone size: .
J gene: TRBJ1-2

CDR3 DNA: TGCAGTGCTAAGACTAGTTCCGGTGCGGATGAGCAGTTCTTC
CDR3 protein: CSAKTSSGADEQFF
V gene: TRBV20-1
D gene: .
clone size: .
J gene: TRBJ2-1

CDR3 DNA: TGCAGTGCTATCGGATTGCGGGGAAACTACGAGCAGTACTTC
CDR3 protein: CSAIGLRGNYEQYF
V gene: TRBV20-1
D gene: .
clone size: .
J gene: TRBJ2-7